Below are 24 T cell receptor beta chains sequenced from a single sample in a study of T cell changes during pregnancy in multiple sclerosis. Clones were sequenced by immunoSEQ multiplex PCR, and TCRdb holds only the in-frame ones, with some missing. This sample has 55,000 to 80,000 clones, with over 85% found just once. Sample: CD8+ T cells from peripheral blood mononuclear cells, taken in the second trimester of pregnancy. Every receptor here comes from a female donor with multiple sclerosis, enrolled in a pregnancy study.

The rearrangement joins TRBV6-5 to TRBJ2-7; 7 bases agree with TRBD1. The germline V gene encodes CDR1 MNHEY and CDR2 SVGAGI. This CDR3 comprises 12 residues. With V trimmed by 8 bases and J by 6 bases, 7 bases remained unmatched. The CDR3 nucleotides read TGTGCCAGCCGCCCGGGACAGCCCGAGCAGTACTTC. This translates into CASRPGQPEQYF.

The chain employs TRBV7-9 and TRBJ1-5; 10 nucleotides agree with TRBD1. The length of the CDR3 is 14 residues. After removal of 4 bases from V and 5 bases from J, the junction contained 2 bases not matched to a gene. Germline CDR1 SEHNR, CDR2 FQNEAQ (reference sequence). CDR3 in DNA: TGTGCCAGCAGCTCGACAGGGGGCCATCAGCCCCAGCATTTT. Its translation: CASSSTGGHQPQHF.

The J gene is TRBJ2-7, the V gene TRBV4-1; possible D gene TRBD1, 5 bases. The V gene's germline CDR1 is MGHRA and CDR2 YSYEKL. V gave up 1 base and J gave up 2 bases, with 12 bases separating them. This CDR3 is 15 amino acids long. CDR3 in amino acids: CASSQVNRPTYEQYF. The CDR3 DNA reads as TGCGCCAGCAGCCAAGTTAACAGGCCCACCTACGAGCAGTACTTC.

This clone was seen a single time. The gene calls are TRBV7-2 and TRBJ2-5; possibly TRBD2 for D (5 bases). Trimming cost V 2 bases and J 1 base, with 11 bases left between them. From germline, CDR1 is SGHTA and CDR2 FQGNSA. The CDR3 spans 15 residues. CDR3 DNA sequence: TGTGCCAGCAGCTTACGCCGGGATACCCAAGAGACCCAGTACTTC. Encoded protein: CASSLRRDTQETQYF. Variable domain in full (rest from reference TRBV7-2 and TRBJ2-5): GAGVSQSPSNKVTEKGKDVELRCDPISGHTALYWYRQSLGQGLEFLIYFQGNSAPDKSGLPSDRFSAERTGGSVSTLTIQRTQQEDSAVYLCASSLRRDTQETQYFGPGTRLLVL.

The CDR3, as DNA: TGCGCCAGCAGCTTGGAGGGGGGAGGGCCATCTTTCGAGCAGTACTTC. This gives the protein CASSLEGGGPSFEQYF. The chain recombines TRBV5-1 with TRBJ2-7; D might be TRBD2 (7 bases). Germline V lookup: CDR1 SGHRS, CDR2 YFSETQ. The V end lost 0 bases, the J end lost 6 bases, and 19 bases lay between the germline ends. The CDR3 has 16 amino acids.

V is TRBV19 and J is TRBJ2-1; 15 bases match TRBD2. Trimming at V came to 7 bases and at J to 3 bases, leaving 10 bases not matched to a gene. The CDR3 contains 18 residues. CDR1 and CDR2 from the germline V gene are LNHDA and SQIVND (reference sequence). The CDR3 loop reads CASTPGLAGGLFYNEQFF. Written as DNA, the CDR3 is TGTGCCAGTACCCCGGGACTAGCGGGAGGACTTTTCTACAATGAGCAGTTCTTC.

The chain joins TRBV2 to TRBJ1-2, with TRBD1 matching over 7 bases. CDR1 is SNHLY and CDR2 is FYNNEI in the germline V gene. This CDR3 has 12 residues. The ends lost 10 bases at V and 4 bases at J; junction bases unmatched: 6. For the CDR3, the DNA is TGTGCCACCCCGGACAGGCTCTATGGCTACACCTTC. Translation: CATPDRLYGYTF.

The V and J genes are TRBV29-1 and TRBJ1-2, with D possibly being TRBD1 (6 bases). V was trimmed by 8 bases and J by 5 bases, leaving 15 bases between them. Germline V lookup: CDR1 SQVTM, CDR2 ANQGSEA. This CDR3 contains 12 residues. The CDR3 nucleotides read TGCAGCTACTATTCCGGGACATATGGCTACACCTTC. Encoded protein: CSYYSGTYGYTF.

V usage is TRBV7-2 and J usage is TRBJ2-3; 9 bases agree with TRBD2. The CDR3 has 15 residues. V gave up 5 bases and J gave up 6 bases; unmatched junction bases: 9. Germline lookup yields CDR1 SGHTA and CDR2 FQGNSA. CDR3 region: CASSPWTSVSDTQYF. CDR3 sequence (DNA): TGTGCCAGCAGCCCCTGGACTAGCGTCTCGGATACGCAGTATTTT.

The gene calls are TRBV19 and TRBJ2-5, with 7 bases aligning to TRBD2. Per germline, CDR1 LNHDA and CDR2 SQIVND (reference sequence). The CDR3 totals 13 residues. Trimming took 3 bases from V and 4 from J; bases not matched to a gene: 2. The CDR3 loop is CASSIWEGETQYF. The CDR3 DNA reads TGTGCCAGTAGTATCTGGGAGGGAGAGACCCAGTACTTC.

The chain uses TRBV2 and TRBJ2-2, with D unresolved. Germline CDR1 and CDR2: SNHLY and FYNNEI. V lost 4 bases and J lost 7, with 7 bases in between. This CDR3 is built from 12 residues. In DNA form, the CDR3 reads TGTGCCAGCAGTGCGGTGATCGGGGAGCTGTTTTTT. It specifies CASSAVIGELFF. The whole variable domain, remainder taken from reference TRBV2 and TRBJ2-2, is EPEVTQTPSHQVTQMGQEVILRCVPISNHLYFYWYRQILGQKVEFLVSFYNNEISEKSEIFDDQFSVERPDGSNFTLKIRSTKLEDSAMYFCASSAVIGELFFGEGSRLTVL.

The gene calls are TRBV4-1 and TRBJ2-7, with a weak D call TRBD2 (5 bases). Germline CDR1 MGHRA, CDR2 YSYEKL. CDR3 size: 15 residues. V shed 0 bases and J shed 2 bases, with 11 bases lying between them. CDR3 in amino acids: CASSQDNRDTYEQYF. Here the CDR3 DNA reads TGCGCCAGCAGCCAAGATAACCGGGATACCTACGAGCAGTACTTC.

This chain joins TRBV10-1 and TRBJ2-2, with 12 bases matching TRBD2. V lost 6 bases, J lost 4 bases, and 3 bases stayed unmatched. CDR3 length: 15 amino acids. Germline CDR1 is WNHNN and CDR2 is SYGVQD (reference sequence). Written as DNA, the CDR3 is TGCGCCAGCAGCAGGACTAGCGGGATCACCGGGGAGCTGTTTTTT. It codes for CASSRTSGITGELFF.

Note on this clone: The same CDR3 can be traced to other DNA sequences in this sample. This chain connects TRBV27 to TRBJ1-1, with 7 bases aligning to TRBD1. Germline-derived CDR1 and CDR2 are MNHEY and SMNVEV (reference sequence). The CDR3 extends over 12 amino acids. V trimming: 5 bases; J trimming: 5 bases; junction bases outside the gene matches: 2. CDR3 bases: TGTGCCAGCAGTCCGACAGGGACTGAAGCTTTCTTT. Its translation is CASSPTGTEAFF.

The gene calls are TRBV19 and TRBJ2-3, with 12 positions matching TRBD2. The CDR3 is 18 residues long. With V trimmed by 4 bases and J by 4 bases, 12 bases remained unmatched. Germline V gene lookup returns CDR1 LNHDA and CDR2 SQIVND (reference sequence). The CDR3 loop reads CASSTDFTTSGRADTQYF. The CDR3, as DNA: TGTGCCAGTAGTACAGACTTCACGACTAGCGGGAGAGCAGATACGCAGTATTTT. The whole variable domain, remainder taken from reference TRBV19 and TRBJ2-3, is DGGITQSPKYLFRKEGQNVTLSCEQNLNHDAMYWYRQDPGQGLRLIYYSQIVNDFQKGDIAEGYSVSREKKESFPLTVTSAQKNPTAFYLCASSTDFTTSGRADTQYFGPGTRLTVL.

V is TRBV7-6 and J is TRBJ1-1, with a weak D call TRBD1 (6 bases). Trimming stripped 2 bases from V and 3 bases from J, with 10 bases between. CDR1 and CDR2 (germline): SGHVS, FNYEAQ. CDR3 length: 14 residues. CDR3 amino acids: CASSLTGRDTEAFF. In nucleotides, the CDR3 is TGTGCCAGCAGCTTAACAGGGCGGGACACTGAAGCTTTCTTT. The full variable domain, completed using reference TRBV7-6 and TRBJ1-1, is GAGVSQSPRYKVTKRGQDVALRCDPISGHVSLYWYRQALGQGPEFLTYFNYEAQQDKSGLPNDRFSAERPEGSISTLTIQRTEQRDSAMYRCASSLTGRDTEAFFGQGTRLTVV.

The rearrangement links TRBV18 to TRBJ2-1, with D perhaps TRBD2 (6 bases). There are 13 residues in the CDR3. V was clipped by 2 bases and J by 10 bases, with 12 bases between them. Germline CDR1 and CDR2: KGHSH and LQKENI. The CDR3: CASSPNAGWEQFF. The CDR3 bases are TGTGCCAGCTCACCAAATGCGGGGTGGGAGCAGTTCTTC.

The V and J genes are TRBV19 and TRBJ1-2; D uncertain. Trimming removed 9 bases from V and 4 bases from J, with 18 bases in between. This CDR3 has 14 residues. Per germline, CDR1 LNHDA and CDR2 SQIVND (reference sequence). The CDR3 loop reads CASHSLRGFYGYTF. CDR3 coding DNA: TGTGCCAGCCACTCCTTGAGAGGGTTCTATGGCTACACCTTC.

The chain recombines TRBV2 with TRBJ2-7; 9 positions agree with TRBD1. V lost 2 bases, J lost 7 bases, and 9 bases stayed unmatched. Germline V gene lookup returns CDR1 SNHLY and CDR2 FYNNEI. The CDR3 consists of 15 residues. CDR3 loop: CASSESTGGLGEQYF. CDR3 nucleotides: TGTGCCAGCAGTGAATCGACAGGGGGTCTTGGGGAGCAGTACTTC.

CDR3 sequence reads: CASSSSGSPDTQYF. CDR3 in DNA: TGTGCCAGCAGCTCTAGCGGGAGCCCAGATACGCAGTATTTT. The gene calls are TRBV7-9 and TRBJ2-3; 10 nucleotides match TRBD2. This CDR3 region has 14 residues. Germline lookup yields CDR1 SEHNR and CDR2 FQNEAQ (reference sequence). Trimming removed 4 bases from V and 4 bases from J; junction bases left unmatched: 2.

This clone was counted a single time. The CDR3 reads CASSIRDRPTEAFF. In nucleotides, the CDR3 is TGTGCCAGTAGTATCCGGGACAGACCCACTGAAGCTTTCTTT. The V gene is TRBV19, the J gene TRBJ1-1, with 7 nucleotides matching TRBD1. There are 14 residues in the CDR3. CDR1 is LNHDA, CDR2 SQIVND, per germline (reference sequence). V gave up 3 bases and J gave up 4 bases; unmatched junction bases: 5.

This chain joins TRBV9 and TRBJ2-7, with a tentative D call TRBD2 (5 bases). This CDR3 contains 15 residues. Per germline, CDR1 SGDLS and CDR2 YYNGEE. Deletions cut 0 bases from V and 3 bases from J, with 13 bases between. The CDR3 DNA reads as TGTGCCAGCAGCGTAGCCCTAGCAGATGGCTACGAGCAGTACTTC. Protein product: CASSVALADGYEQYF.

The J gene is TRBJ2-5, the V gene TRBV5-1; 9 nucleotides align to TRBD1. The V segment lost 3 bases and the J segment 1 base; nucleotides outside the gene matches: 4. CDR3 length: 15 amino acids. Germline assignment: CDR1 SGHRS and CDR2 YFSETQ. The CDR3 DNA sequence: TGCGCCAGCAGCTCTCGGGACAGGGTCCAAGAGACCCAGTACTTC. This translates into CASSSRDRVQETQYF.

CDR3 protein: CASSESEGWTEAFF. Written as DNA, the CDR3 is TGCGCCAGCAGTGAGTCAGAGGGATGGACTGAAGCTTTCTTT. The rearrangement uses TRBV10-2 and TRBJ1-1, with D unclear. CDR1 is WSHSY and CDR2 is SAAADI in the germline V gene. CDR3 length: 14 amino acids. The ends were cut back, 0 bases at V and 5 bases at J, with 10 bases in the middle.